This TCR beta chain was identified in a study of blood T cell repertoires in COVID-19. Looking at the study overall: Researchers got acute and convalescent COVID-19 samples from the United States, Italy and Spain.

Authors' methods: Amplification from reference gene primers served as the basis for estimated nucleated cell counts. Profiled with immunoSEQ multiplex PCR; TCRdb holds only in-frame clones, not every one. That table furnishes V, J and clone size, whereas the DNA furnished D and trimming. Of hundreds of thousands of clones listed, around 87% are singletons. The CDR3 covers 20 residues. With V trimmed by 0 bases and J by 5 bases, 12 bases remained unmatched. Germline V CDR1 and CDR2: LNHNV, YYDKDF (reference sequence). The chain uses TRBV15 and TRBJ2-3, with 15 bases fitting TRBD2. The source is a woman in her thirties or forties who had recovered from COVID-19. Specimen: peripheral blood. The CDR3 region has the DNA TGTGCCACCAGCAGAGATGGAACCCCGGGACTAGCGGGAGGTCAAGATACGCAGTATTTT. Its translation is CATSRDGTPGLAGGQDTQYF.